The text below deals with one T cell receptor beta chain. The specificity of this receptor is unknown. Base qualities are not recorded, but no much larger clone differs from it by a single base. The CDR3 numbers 18 residues from cysteine through phenylalanine. Of all the DNA, just the CDR3 is kept, 54 bases in frame from base 1. Looking up the germline V gene (reference sequence) yields CDR1 LGHDT and CDR2 YNNKEL. Between the V and J ends, shortened by 1 base and 4 bases respectively, the junction contains 17 bases. The data derive from a study of blood T cell repertoires in COVID-19 (TCRdb year 2020). For the wider study: Samples from collaborators originated in the United States, Italy and Spain and spanned both the acute and convalescent phases of COVID-19. The material from the prospective study consisted of cDNA or gDNA derived from T cells, B-cell-depleted T cells, or PBMCs. Deeply sampled blood TCRbeta repertoires from subjects exposed to, actively infected with, or recovered from COVID-19 were included in the dataset. A freely available public database, intended as a resource for researchers studying the immune response to SARS-CoV-2, is where the repertoires were released. The samples were drawn from the first 160 participants of the ongoing ImmuneRACE study and from some 1,300 subjects provided by 6 global collaborators. The sample metadata nearly always contained a de-identified subject ID, COVID-19 status, age in years and sex. Where HLA class I and class II types were available, the types were taken from metadata supplied by the sample provider, not from assay-based typing. The paper as a whole reports these results and caveats: Clinical and demographic metadata were provided uncurated, with the amount varying by source and participant.

The immunoSEQ Assay, a bias-controlled multiplex PCR, was used to amplify TCRbeta CDR3 regions from genomic DNA. As for the authors' bioinformatics: Within the assay, amplification of reference gene primers was used to estimate how many nucleated cells each sample contained. To quantify the absolute abundance of each unique TCRbeta CDR3 rearrangement, sequence reads were collapsed and filtered. Productive Simpson clonality was computed per sample as the square root of Simpson's diversity index over productive rearrangements. The source is immuneACCESS, and TCRdb retained only in-frame sequences with V and J called. Part of the clones is not carried over; for the studies checked, unresolved V genes explain less than half of this, and the remainder is unexplained. D and trimming come from the DNA, and the V and J calls and clone size come from that table. The sample includes approximately 160,000 clones, with about nine tenths observed a single time. The ten largest make up roughly 4% of the sample.

Each collaborating institution followed its own protocols to collect whole blood in K2EDTA tubes. For TCRbeta analysis, collaborator samples were shipped as frozen whole blood, as isolated PBMCs, or as DNA extracted from either sample type. The chain links TRBV3-1 (or the pseudogene TRBV3-2) with TRBJ1-6, with no confidently assigned D gene. Sequenced: peripheral blood. This clonotype was obtained from a woman between 65 and 79 years old with acute or convalescent COVID-19. The encoded CDR3 is CASSQVSGSAQYNSPLHF. The DNA reads as follows: TGTGCCAGCAGCCAAGTGTCTGGGAGCGCCCAATATAATTCACCCCTCCACTTT.